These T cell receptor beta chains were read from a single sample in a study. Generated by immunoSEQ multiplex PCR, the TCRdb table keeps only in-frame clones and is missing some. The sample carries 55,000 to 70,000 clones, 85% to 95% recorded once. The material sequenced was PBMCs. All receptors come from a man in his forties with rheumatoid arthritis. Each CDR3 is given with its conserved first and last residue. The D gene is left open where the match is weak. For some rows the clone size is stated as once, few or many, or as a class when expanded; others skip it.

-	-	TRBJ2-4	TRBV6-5	CASHGGDFKNIQYF	TGTGCCAGTCACGGAGGGGATTTTAAGAACATTCAGTACTTC
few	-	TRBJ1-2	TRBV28	CASSFQLNYGYTF	TGTGCCAGCAGTTTTCAGCTTAACTATGGCTACACCTTC
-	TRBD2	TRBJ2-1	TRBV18	CASSPRLAEVLSYNEQFF	TGTGCCAGCTCACCACGGCTAGCGGAAGTGCTCTCCTACAATGAGCAGTTCTTC
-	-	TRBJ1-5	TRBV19	CASSINVGHQPQHF	TGTGCCAGTAGTATAAATGTGGGACATCAGCCCCAGCATTTT
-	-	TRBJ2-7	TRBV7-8	CASSLDELGSEYF	TGTGCCAGCAGCTTAGATGAATTAGGGAGTGAGTACTTC
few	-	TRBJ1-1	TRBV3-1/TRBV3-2	CASSQGGEAFF	TGTGCCAGCAGCCAGGGGGGTGAAGCTTTCTTT
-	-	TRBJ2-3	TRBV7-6	CASSGRTGDTDTQYF	TGTGCCAGCAGCGGACGGACGGGCGACACAGATACGCAGTATTTT
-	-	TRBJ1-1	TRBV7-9	CASSLVGNTEAFF	TGTGCCAGCAGCTTAGTAGGGAACACTGAAGCTTTCTTT
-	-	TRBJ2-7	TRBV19	CASSPLRWGSSRPYEQYF	TGTGCCAGTAGTCCCCTCCGCTGGGGAAGTAGTAGACCCTACGAGCAGTACTTC
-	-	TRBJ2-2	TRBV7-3	CASSLWLTGELFF	TGTGCCAGCAGCCTATGGTTGACCGGGGAGCTGTTTTTT